The entry below gives a single TCR beta chain sequence along with its context. Its target is unknown. The sample originates from a study of CD8 T cells in ankylosing spondylitis. The study, taken as a whole, reports: Seemingly distinctive of ankylosing spondylitis blood was a TCR beta motif formed by eight highly homologous variants.

A single record per CDR3 protein comes from TCRdb applying MiXCR to the 5' RACE reads. The sample shows 220,000 or so distinct CDR3 sequences, around 19% of them seen only once. The source material was blood, either unsorted or a sorted T cell fraction (not recorded which). This clonotype was obtained from a male donor with ankylosing spondylitis.

CDR3: CASSRVDGSYEQYF. The CDR3 DNA sequence: TGTGCCAGCAGTCGGGTAGACGGATCCTACGAGCAGTACTTC. V usage is TRBV28 and J usage is TRBJ2-7; D call uncertain. The V end lost 5 bases, the J end lost 1 base, and 12 bases lay between the germline ends. Germline V gene sequence: CDR1 MDHEN, CDR2 SYDVKM. The CDR3 consists of 14 residues.